The source of this T cell receptor beta chain is a study of shared clonotypes between healthy human individuals. Points from the study as a whole: An anticipated effect of sequencing depth on clonotype sharing among donors was recognized.

This clone came up once. Its matching antigen is unknown. Investigators spread the genomic DNA of each subset evenly over several immunoSEQ plates. DNA from unsorted PBMC was sequenced on ten immunoSEQ deep assay plates. Authors' methods: From ImmunoSEQ came sequences covering only the junction and carrying no quality scores, so filtering differed. Clones were read by immunoSEQ multiplex PCR, and TCRdb kept only the in-frame ones, dropping some. V and J calls and clone size are those listed in that table; D and trimming were worked out from the DNA. There are about 470,000 clones in the sample; about 85% occur only once, and about 13% lies in the top ten. The sequence was obtained from a middle-aged woman in good health. Some clones in this sample may be carry-over from other donors' samples. Source material: PBMCs.

CDR3: CASSLDPLGEKLFF. CDR3 sequence (DNA): TGCGCCAGCAGCTTGGATCCGTTGGGTGAAAAACTGTTTTTT. V gene TRBV5-1 combines with J gene TRBJ1-4; no firm D call. V was trimmed by 0 bases and J by 7 bases, leaving 10 bases between them. Germline-derived CDR1 and CDR2 are SGHRS and YFSETQ. The CDR3 totals 14 residues. Combining the CDR3 with reference TRBV5-1 and TRBJ1-4 gives the whole variable domain KAGVTQTPRYLIKTRGQQVTLSCSPISGHRSVSWYQQTPGQGLQFLFEYFSETQRNKGNFPGRFSGRQFSNSRSEMNVSTLELGDSALYLCASSLDPLGEKLFFGSGTQLSVL.